This TCR beta chain appears in the sequencing data of a study of blood T cell repertoires in COVID-19. Study-wide background: Acute and convalescent COVID-19 samples came from the United States, Italy and Spain. The cDNA or gDNA used as material had been derived from T cells, B-cell-depleted T cells, or PBMCs.

Per the original data handling: Researchers report that nucleated cell counts were estimated from reference gene primer amplification. Produced via immunoSEQ multiplex PCR; TCRdb's table is partial and in-frame only. Clone size and the V and J calls come from that table; the DNA yielded D and trimming. This table holds 28,000 or so clones, approximately 83% found once. Germline-derived CDR1 and CDR2 are SGDLS and YYNGEE. The CDR3 has 13 residues. J was trimmed by 4 bases and V by 2 bases; bases with no gene match: 0. The source of this sequence is a man in his sixties or seventies with acute or convalescent COVID-19. The chain carries TRBV9 and TRBJ1-2, with 9 bases that match TRBD1. The specimen was peripheral blood. This chain's CDR3 is CASSVDRGYGYTF. In nucleotides, the CDR3 is TGTGCCAGCAGCGTGGACAGGGGCTATGGCTACACCTTC. The full variable domain, completed using reference TRBV9 and TRBJ1-2, is DSGVTQTPKHLITATGQRVTLRCSPRSGDLSVYWYQQSLDQGLQFLIQYYNGEERAKGNILERFSAQQFPDLHSELNLSSLELGDSALYFCASSVDRGYGYTFGSGTRLTVV.